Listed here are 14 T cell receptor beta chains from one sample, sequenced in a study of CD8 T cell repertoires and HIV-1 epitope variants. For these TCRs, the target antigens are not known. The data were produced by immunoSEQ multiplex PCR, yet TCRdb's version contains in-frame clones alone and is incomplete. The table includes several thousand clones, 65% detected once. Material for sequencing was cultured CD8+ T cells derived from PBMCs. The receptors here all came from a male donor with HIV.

CDR3: CASSFELANYGYTF. The CDR3 region has the DNA TGTGCCAGCAGTTTTGAGCTCGCTAACTATGGCTACACCTTC. The V call is TRBV28, the J call TRBJ1-2, with D unclear. This CDR3 spans 14 amino acids. Looked up from germline, CDR1 is MDHEN and CDR2 is SYDVKM. Trimming left V 3 bases short and J 0 bases short, with 8 bases between.

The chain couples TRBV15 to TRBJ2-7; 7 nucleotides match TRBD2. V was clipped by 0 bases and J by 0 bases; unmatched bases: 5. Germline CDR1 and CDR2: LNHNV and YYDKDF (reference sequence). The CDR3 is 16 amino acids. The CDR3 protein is CATSRDGAGTSYEQYF. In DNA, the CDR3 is TGTGCCACCAGCAGAGATGGAGCGGGGACCTCCTACGAGCAGTACTTC.

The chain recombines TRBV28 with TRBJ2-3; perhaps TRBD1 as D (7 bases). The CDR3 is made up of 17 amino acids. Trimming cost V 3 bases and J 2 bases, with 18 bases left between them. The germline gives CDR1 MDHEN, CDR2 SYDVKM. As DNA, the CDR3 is TGTGCCAGCAGTTTGGAGGGGACAGACTCATTCACAGATACGCAGTATTTT. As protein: CASSLEGTDSFTDTQYF.

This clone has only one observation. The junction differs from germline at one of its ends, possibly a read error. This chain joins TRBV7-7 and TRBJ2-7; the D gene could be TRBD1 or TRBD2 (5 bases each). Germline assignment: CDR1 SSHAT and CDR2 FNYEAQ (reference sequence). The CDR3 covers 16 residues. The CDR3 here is CASSLGTGTLAHEQYF. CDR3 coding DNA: TGTGCTAGCAGCTTAGGGACCGGGACCCTTGCACACGAGCAGTACTTC.

CDR3 region: CASSQDPIIREQYF. The DNA for the CDR3 is TGCGCCAGCAGCCAAGATCCGATTATAAGAGAGCAGTACTTC. J is TRBJ2-7 and V is TRBV4-1; no definite D call. The germline CDR1 and CDR2 sequences are MGHRA and YSYEKL. This CDR3 has 14 amino acids. The V end lost 0 bases, the J end lost 7 bases, and 13 bases lay between the germline ends.

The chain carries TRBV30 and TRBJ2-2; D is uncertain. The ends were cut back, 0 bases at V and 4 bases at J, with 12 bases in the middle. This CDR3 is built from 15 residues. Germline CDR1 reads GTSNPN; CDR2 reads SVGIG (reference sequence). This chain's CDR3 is CAWSVQGLSTGELFF. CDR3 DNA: TGTGCCTGGAGTGTACAAGGGCTCAGCACCGGGGAGCTGTTTTTT.

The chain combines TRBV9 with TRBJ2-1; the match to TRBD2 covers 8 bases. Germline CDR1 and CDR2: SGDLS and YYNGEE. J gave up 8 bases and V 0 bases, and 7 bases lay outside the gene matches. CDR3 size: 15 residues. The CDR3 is CASSVADGGGDEQFF. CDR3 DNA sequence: TGTGCCAGCAGCGTAGCGGACGGGGGGGGCGATGAGCAGTTCTTC.

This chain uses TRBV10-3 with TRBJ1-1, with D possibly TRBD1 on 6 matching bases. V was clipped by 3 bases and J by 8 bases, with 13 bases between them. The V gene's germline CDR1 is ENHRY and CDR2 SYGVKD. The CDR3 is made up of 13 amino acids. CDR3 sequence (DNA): TGTGCCATCAGTGATTCGACCGGGGGCGAAGCTTTCTTT. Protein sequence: CAISDSTGGEAFF.

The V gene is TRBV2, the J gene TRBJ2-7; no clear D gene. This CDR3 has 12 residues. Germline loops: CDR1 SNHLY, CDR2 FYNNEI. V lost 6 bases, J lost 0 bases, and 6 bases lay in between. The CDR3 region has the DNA TGTGCCAGCAGGACCATCTCCTACGAGCAGTACTTC. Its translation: CASRTISYEQYF. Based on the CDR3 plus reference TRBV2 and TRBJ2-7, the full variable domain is EPEVTQTPSHQVTQMGQEVILRCVPISNHLYFYWYRQILGQKVEFLVSFYNNEISEKSEIFDDQFSVERPDGSNFTLKIRSTKLEDSAMYFCASRTISYEQYFGPGTRLTVT.

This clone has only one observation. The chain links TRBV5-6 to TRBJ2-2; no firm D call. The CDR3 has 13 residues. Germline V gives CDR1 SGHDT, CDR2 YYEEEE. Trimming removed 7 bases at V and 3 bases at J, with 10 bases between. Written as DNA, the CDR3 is TGTGCCAGCGGAACAGCTTACACCGGGGAGCTGTTTTTT. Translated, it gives CASGTAYTGELFF.

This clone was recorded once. The CDR3 loop reads CASSYWPGGLETQYF. Written as DNA, the CDR3 is TGTGCCAGCAGTTACTGGCCAGGCGGGTTAGAGACCCAGTACTTC. V usage is TRBV6-5 and J usage is TRBJ2-5; possibly TRBD2 for D (5 bases). CDR1 is MNHEY, CDR2 SVGAGI, per germline. The CDR3 length is 15 residues. The V gene lost 1 base and the J gene lost 4 bases, with 13 bases spanning the gap.

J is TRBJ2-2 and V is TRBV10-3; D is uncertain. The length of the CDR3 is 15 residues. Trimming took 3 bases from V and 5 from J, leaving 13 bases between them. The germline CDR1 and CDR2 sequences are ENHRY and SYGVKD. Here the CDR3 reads CAISENLGVTGELFF. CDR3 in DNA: TGTGCCATCAGTGAAAATCTAGGCGTTACCGGGGAGCTGTTTTTT.

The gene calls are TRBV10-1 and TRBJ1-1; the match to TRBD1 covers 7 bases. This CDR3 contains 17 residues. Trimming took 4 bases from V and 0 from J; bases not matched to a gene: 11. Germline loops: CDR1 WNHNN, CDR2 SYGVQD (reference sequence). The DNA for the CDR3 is TGCGCCAGCAGTGGAAGACAGGGAAGTCTCATGAACACTGAAGCTTTCTTT. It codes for CASSGRQGSLMNTEAFF.

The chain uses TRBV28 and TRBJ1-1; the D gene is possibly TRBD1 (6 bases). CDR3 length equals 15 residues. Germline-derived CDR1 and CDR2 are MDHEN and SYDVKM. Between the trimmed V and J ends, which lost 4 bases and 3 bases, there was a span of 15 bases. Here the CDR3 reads CASSSTGIGHTEAFF. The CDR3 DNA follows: TGTGCCAGCAGTTCTACAGGGATCGGGCACACTGAAGCTTTCTTT.